The next 12 T cell receptor beta chains were all read from a single sample in a study of T cell repertoires in cytomegalovirus infection. TCRdb recomputed calls from the reads with MiXCR, one row per CDR3 protein. This sample has about half a million distinct CDR3 sequences, with roughly a third found just once. For these TCRs, the target antigens are not known. The source material was cultured PBMCs, sampled from culture after CMV antigen stimulation. The receptors were sampled from a human donor in good health (CMV status not recorded). Some clones in this sample may be carry-over from other donors' samples.

The chain is built from TRBV7-2 and TRBJ1-6, with D perhaps TRBD1 (6 bases). The CDR3 has 16 residues. Trimming cost V 5 bases and J 7 bases, with 18 bases left between them. Germline CDR1 reads SGHTA; CDR2 reads FQGNSA. In nucleotides, the CDR3 is TGTGCCAGCAGCCAATCACACAGGGTTTGGAATTCACCCCTCCACTTT. Amino acids: CASSQSHRVWNSPLHF.

Only a few counts were recorded for this clonotype. This sequence joins TRBV2 and TRBJ2-3, with 9 bases that match TRBD2. The CDR3 extends over 16 amino acids. Germline CDR1 is SNHLY and CDR2 is FYNNEI. Trimming removed 7 bases from V and 2 bases from J; junction bases left unmatched: 10. The CDR3 bases are TGTGCCAGCACCGAAGGACTAGCGAGGGTCACAGATACGCAGTATTTT. Translated: CASTEGLARVTDTQYF.

The V gene is TRBV4-1, the J gene TRBJ2-1; D ambiguous. The ends were cut back, 4 bases at V and 6 bases at J, with 22 bases in the middle. The CDR3 is made up of 17 amino acids. Germline V gene lookup returns CDR1 MGHRA and CDR2 YSYEKL. DNA for the CDR3: TGCGCCAGCAGCCCCAAGTCAAAGGGCCACATATTCAATGAGCAGTTCTTC. This translates into CASSPKSKGHIFNEQFF.

This clonotype was found many times. The rearrangement links TRBV12-3 or TRBV12-4 to TRBJ2-1; 9 nucleotides match TRBD2. V lost 1 base to trimming and J lost 9 bases; unmatched junction nucleotides: 7. The CDR3 is made up of 15 amino acids. CDR3: CASSLVGSGSTEQFF. The CDR3 DNA is TGTGCCAGCAGTTTAGTCGGTAGCGGGAGCACTGAGCAGTTCTTC.

Many counts were recorded for this clonotype. The chain recombines TRBV7-2 with TRBJ1-4, with D uncertain. The CDR3 spans 13 residues. Germline CDR1 reads SGHTA; CDR2 reads FQGNSA. The germline V and J ends were trimmed by 1 base and 4 bases, with 4 bases remaining between them. The CDR3 is CASSLDLNEKLFF. DNA for the CDR3: TGTGCCAGCAGCTTAGACCTTAATGAAAAACTGTTTTTT.

The V gene is TRBV28, the J gene TRBJ2-4; D gene ambiguous. The germline V gene encodes CDR1 MDHEN and CDR2 SYDVKM. Trimming shortened V by 5 bases and J by 0 bases, and 14 bases separated the two germline ends. The CDR3 covers 16 residues. CDR3 sequence: CASSPPEVRAKNIQYF. The CDR3, as DNA: TGTGCCAGCAGTCCCCCCGAGGTCCGAGCCAAAAACATTCAGTACTTC.

The V call is TRBV20-1, the J call TRBJ2-3; TRBD2 aligns across 9 bases. The CDR3 covers 15 residues. With 0 bases clipped from V and 6 bases from J, the junction kept 7 bases outside the gene matches. Germline CDR1 is DFQATT and CDR2 is SNEGSKA (reference sequence). This CDR3 reads CSARDAGGRWDTQYF. The CDR3 DNA reads as TGCAGTGCTAGAGATGCGGGGGGGAGGTGGGATACGCAGTATTTT.

The chain has TRBV7-6 and TRBJ2-3, with D tentatively TRBD2 (5 bases). V gave up 2 bases and J gave up 6 bases, with 9 bases separating them. The CDR3 has 13 residues. Germline CDR1 SGHVS, CDR2 FNYEAQ. The CDR3 here is CASSLQERDTQYF. The CDR3 nucleotides read TGTGCCAGCAGCTTACAAGAGCGGGATACGCAGTATTTT.

This clonotype was observed a handful of times. This chain uses TRBV6-2 or TRBV6-3 with TRBJ2-5; D is perhaps TRBD1 or TRBD2 (5 bases each). In germline, CDR1 is MNHEY, CDR2 SVGEGT. CDR3 size: 15 residues. Trimming took off 6 bases at V and 1 base at J, with 15 bases between the two ends. The CDR3 nucleotides are TGTGCCAGCAGCCGGGGACGTCTGTTCCAAGAGACCCAGTACTTC. Translating it yields CASSRGRLFQETQYF.

This sequence joins TRBV6-6 and TRBJ1-5; 8 bases line up with TRBD1. The CDR3 is 12 amino acids. V gave up 7 bases and J gave up 7 bases; unmatched junction bases: 3. Germline V gives CDR1 MNHNY, CDR2 SVGAGI (reference sequence). The CDR3 coding sequence is TGTGCCAGCACCGACAGGGGACAGCCCCAGCATTTT. Its translation: CASTDRGQPQHF.

The chain employs TRBV11-1 and TRBJ2-1, with a tentative D call TRBD2 (6 bases). The V gene's germline CDR1 is SGHAT and CDR2 FQDESV (reference sequence). V was clipped by 4 bases and J by 2 bases, with 18 bases between them. There are 17 residues in the CDR3. As DNA, the CDR3 is TGTGCCAGCAGCTCGCAGAGCAGCGGGCTTGCCTACAATGAGCAGTTCTTC. Translation: CASSSQSSGLAYNEQFF.

The gene calls are TRBV7-6 and TRBJ1-5; TRBD1 matches 10 bases. The V gene end was trimmed by 5 bases and the J gene end by 1 base; junction bases not matched to a gene: 5. Germline V gene data show CDR1 as SGHVS and CDR2 as FNYEAQ. The CDR3 consists of 16 residues. In DNA, the CDR3 is TGTGCCAGCAGCCCCCGGACAGGGGGAAGCAATCAGCCCCAGCATTTT. It yields the protein CASSPRTGGSNQPQHF.